Given below is one T cell receptor beta chain in context. Its antigen is currently unknown. TCRbeta libraries averaged around 40,000 productive templates per sample. TCRdb keeps only in-frame clones here, not all; method: immunoSEQ multiplex PCR. The sample has approximately 6,700 clones; around three fifths are singletons. Germline lookup yields CDR1 SGDLS and CDR2 YYNGEE. The CDR3 has 15 residues. V was shortened by 3 bases and J by 0 bases, with 9 bases between the two germline ends. This record comes from a study of STAT3 mutations in large granular lymphocyte leukemia. Study results and caveats: At least one immunodominant TCR beta clonotype appeared in every T-cell large granular lymphocyte leukemia patient. Clonal expansion was inferred from other time points because no sample existed at each clone's first appearance. All newly emerging clones after therapy were STAT3 wild type.

The sequenced sample was peripheral blood mononuclear cells. This clonotype was obtained from a boy under 18 with T-cell large granular lymphocyte leukemia. Some clones in this sample may be carry-over from other donors' samples. The genes are TRBV9 and TRBJ1-4, with D unclear. CDR3 protein: CASSAGSSTNEKLFF. The CDR3 region has the DNA TGTGCCAGCAGCGCCGGGTCTTCAACTAATGAAAAACTGTTTTTT.